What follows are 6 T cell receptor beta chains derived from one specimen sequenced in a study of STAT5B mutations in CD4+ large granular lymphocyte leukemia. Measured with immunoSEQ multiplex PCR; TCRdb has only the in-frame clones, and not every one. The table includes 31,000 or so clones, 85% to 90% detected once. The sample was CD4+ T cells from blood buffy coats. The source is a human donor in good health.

CDR3 sequence: CASSPGGVGQPQHF. CDR3 bases: TGTGCCAGCAGCCCTGGGGGAGTCGGTCAGCCCCAGCATTTT. The chain is built from TRBV7-2 and TRBJ1-5, with TRBD1 as a possible D gene (5 bases). The germline V gene encodes CDR1 SGHTA and CDR2 FQGNSA. V was shortened by 5 bases and J by 6 bases, with 14 bases between the two germline ends. The CDR3 is 14 residues long.

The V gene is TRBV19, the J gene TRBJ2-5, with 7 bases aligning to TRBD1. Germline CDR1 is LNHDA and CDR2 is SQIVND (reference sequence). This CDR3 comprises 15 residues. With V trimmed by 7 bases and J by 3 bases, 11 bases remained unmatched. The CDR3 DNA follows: TGTGCCAGTACCATTACCCCGGGACAGAAAGAGACCCAGTACTTC. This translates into CASTITPGQKETQYF.

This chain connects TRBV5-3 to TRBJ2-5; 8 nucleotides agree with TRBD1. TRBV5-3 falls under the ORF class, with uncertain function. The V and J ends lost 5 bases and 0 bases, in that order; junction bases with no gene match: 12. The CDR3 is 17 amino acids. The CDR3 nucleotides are TGTGCCAGAAGTTCCAGGGGGCTGGAGATGTACCAAGAGACCCAGTACTTC. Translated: CARSSRGLEMYQETQYF.

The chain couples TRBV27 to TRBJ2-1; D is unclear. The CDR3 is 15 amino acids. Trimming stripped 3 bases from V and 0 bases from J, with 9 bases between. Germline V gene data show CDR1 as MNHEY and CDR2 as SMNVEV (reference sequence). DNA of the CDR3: TGTGCCAGCAGTTTCGACATGAGCTCCTACAATGAGCAGTTCTTC. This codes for CASSFDMSSYNEQFF.

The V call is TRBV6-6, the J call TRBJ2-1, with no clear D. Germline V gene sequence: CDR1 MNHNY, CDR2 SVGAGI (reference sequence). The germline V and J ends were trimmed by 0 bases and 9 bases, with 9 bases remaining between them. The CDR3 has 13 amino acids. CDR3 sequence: CASSYSARGEQFF. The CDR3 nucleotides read TGTGCCAGCAGTTACTCCGCGAGAGGTGAGCAGTTCTTC.

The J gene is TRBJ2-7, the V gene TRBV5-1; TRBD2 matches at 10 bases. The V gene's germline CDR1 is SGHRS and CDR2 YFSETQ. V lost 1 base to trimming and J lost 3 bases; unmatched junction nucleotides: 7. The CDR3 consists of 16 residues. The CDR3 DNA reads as TGCGCCAGCAGCTTGTCGTCTAGCGGGAGTCTCTACGAGCAGTACTTC. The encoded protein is CASSLSSSGSLYEQYF.